This T cell receptor beta chain comes out of a study of blood T cell repertoires in COVID-19. The CDR3 extends over 16 amino acids. Deletions cut 1 base from V and 0 bases from J, with 13 bases between. The germline V gene encodes CDR1 SGHRS and CDR2 YFSETQ. Profiling relied on immunoSEQ multiplex PCR, and the TCRdb table lists in-frame clones only, not all of them. Counted here are some 460,000 clones, roughly 87% occurring once; the ten biggest clones make up roughly 0.7%. The TCR was taken from a woman under 30 who had recovered from COVID-19. The chain employs TRBV5-1 and TRBJ1-1, with a tentative D call TRBD1 (6 bases). The material sequenced was PBMCs or T cells enriched from blood (not recorded which). CDR3 sequence: CASSLNPGALNTEAFF. In nucleotides, the CDR3 is TGCGCCAGCAGCTTGAACCCAGGGGCGTTGAACACTGAAGCTTTCTTT.